The clone carrying this TCR beta chain has more than one count but fewer than ten. MiXCR, run by TCRdb on the RT-PCR reads, gives a single entry per CDR3 protein. Of almost 700,000 distinct CDR3 sequences in the sample, 12% to 15% were seen once. Germline V lookup: CDR1 SGHTA, CDR2 FQGTGA. V was shortened by 6 bases and J by 4 bases, with 14 bases between the two germline ends. The CDR3 consists of 14 residues. The TCR was taken from a female donor in good health, serving as a healthy control. V is TRBV7-3 and J is TRBJ2-3; TRBD2 might be the D (5 bases). Material: memory CD4+ T cells from blood. The CDR3 is CASSLGLAPDTQYF. In DNA form, the CDR3 reads TGTGCCAGCAGTCTAGGGCTAGCCCCAGATACGCAGTATTTT. Full variable domain (missing parts from reference TRBV7-3 and TRBJ2-3): GAGVSQTPSNKVTEKGKYVELRCDPISGHTALYWYRQSLGQGPEFLIYFQGTGAADDSGLPNDRFFAVRPEGSVSTLKIQRTERGDSAVYLCASSLGLAPDTQYFGPGTRLTVL.